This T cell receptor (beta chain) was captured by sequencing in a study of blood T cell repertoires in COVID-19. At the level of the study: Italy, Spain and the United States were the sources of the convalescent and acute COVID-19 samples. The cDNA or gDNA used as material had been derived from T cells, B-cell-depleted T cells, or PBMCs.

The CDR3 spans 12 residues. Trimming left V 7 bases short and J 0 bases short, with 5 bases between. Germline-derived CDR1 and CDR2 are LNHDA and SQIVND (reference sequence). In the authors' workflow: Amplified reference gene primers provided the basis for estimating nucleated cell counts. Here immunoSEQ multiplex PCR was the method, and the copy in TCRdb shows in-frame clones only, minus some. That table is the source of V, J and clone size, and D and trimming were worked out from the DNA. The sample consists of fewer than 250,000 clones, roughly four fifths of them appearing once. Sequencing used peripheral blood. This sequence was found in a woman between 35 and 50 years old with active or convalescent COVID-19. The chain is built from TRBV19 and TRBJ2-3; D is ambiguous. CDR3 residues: CASKRSTDTQYF. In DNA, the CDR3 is TGTGCCAGTAAGCGAAGCACAGATACGCAGTATTTT.